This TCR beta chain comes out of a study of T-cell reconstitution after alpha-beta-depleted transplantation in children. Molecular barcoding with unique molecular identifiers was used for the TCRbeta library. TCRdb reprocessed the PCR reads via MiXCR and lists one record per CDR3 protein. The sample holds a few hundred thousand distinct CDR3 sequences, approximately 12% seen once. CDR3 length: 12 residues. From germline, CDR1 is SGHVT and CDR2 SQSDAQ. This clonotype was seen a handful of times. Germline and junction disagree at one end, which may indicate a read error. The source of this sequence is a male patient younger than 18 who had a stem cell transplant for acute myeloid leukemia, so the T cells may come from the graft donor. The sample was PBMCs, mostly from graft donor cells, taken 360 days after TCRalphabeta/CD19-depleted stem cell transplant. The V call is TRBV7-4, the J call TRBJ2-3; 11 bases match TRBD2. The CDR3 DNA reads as TGTGCCGTCCGGACTAGCGGGTCTGAAGGGTACTTT. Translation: CAVRTSGSEGYF.